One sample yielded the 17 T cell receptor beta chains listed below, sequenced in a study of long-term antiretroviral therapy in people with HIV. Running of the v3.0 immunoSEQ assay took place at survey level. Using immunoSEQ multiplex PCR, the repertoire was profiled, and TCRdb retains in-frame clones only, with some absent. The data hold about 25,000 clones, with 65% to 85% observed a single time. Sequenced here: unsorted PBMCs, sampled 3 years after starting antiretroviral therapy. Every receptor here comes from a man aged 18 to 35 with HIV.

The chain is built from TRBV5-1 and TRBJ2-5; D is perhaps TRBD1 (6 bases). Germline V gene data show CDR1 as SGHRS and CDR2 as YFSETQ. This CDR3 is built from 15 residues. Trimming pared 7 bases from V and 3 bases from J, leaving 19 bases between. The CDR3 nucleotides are TGCGCCAGCGGTCACCTTGACAGGAACGAAGAGACCCAGTACTTC. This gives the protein CASGHLDRNEETQYF.

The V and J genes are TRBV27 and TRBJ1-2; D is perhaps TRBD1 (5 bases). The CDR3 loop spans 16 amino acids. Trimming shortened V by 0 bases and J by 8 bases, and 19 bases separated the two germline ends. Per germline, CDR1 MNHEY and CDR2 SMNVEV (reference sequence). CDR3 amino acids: CASSLSTDGGIKGYTF. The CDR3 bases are TGTGCCAGCAGTTTATCGACTGACGGGGGGATTAAGGGCTACACCTTC.

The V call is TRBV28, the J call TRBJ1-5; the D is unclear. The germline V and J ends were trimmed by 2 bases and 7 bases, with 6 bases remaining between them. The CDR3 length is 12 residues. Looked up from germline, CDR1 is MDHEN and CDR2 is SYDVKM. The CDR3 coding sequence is TGTGCCAGCAGTTTAGGACGCCAGCCCCAGCATTTT. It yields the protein CASSLGRQPQHF.

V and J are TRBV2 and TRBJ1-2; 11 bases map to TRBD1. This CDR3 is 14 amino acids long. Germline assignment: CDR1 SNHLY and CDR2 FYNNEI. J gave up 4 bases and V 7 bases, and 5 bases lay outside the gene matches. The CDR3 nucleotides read TGTGCCAGCACCGGACAGGGGGCGACCTATGGCTACACCTTC. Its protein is CASTGQGATYGYTF.

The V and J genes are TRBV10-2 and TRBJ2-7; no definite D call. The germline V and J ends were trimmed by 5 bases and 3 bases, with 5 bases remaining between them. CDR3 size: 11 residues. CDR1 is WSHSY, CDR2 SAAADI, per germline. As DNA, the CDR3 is TGCGCCAGCAGTCCAGACTACGAGCAGTACTTC. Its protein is CASSPDYEQYF.

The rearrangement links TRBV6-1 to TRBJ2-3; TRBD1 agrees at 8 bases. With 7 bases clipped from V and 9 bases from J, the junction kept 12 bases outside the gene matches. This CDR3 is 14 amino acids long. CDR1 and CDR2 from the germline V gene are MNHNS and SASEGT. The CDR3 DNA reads TGTGCCAGCACCTCCTCCGGGACAGGCTTGACGCAGTATTTT. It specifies CASTSSGTGLTQYF.

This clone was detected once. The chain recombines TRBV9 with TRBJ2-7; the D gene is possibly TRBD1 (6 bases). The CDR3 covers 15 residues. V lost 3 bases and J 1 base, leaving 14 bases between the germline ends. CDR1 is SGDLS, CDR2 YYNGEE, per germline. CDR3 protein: CASSARTDPSYEQYF. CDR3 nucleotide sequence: TGTGCCAGCAGCGCCAGGACAGACCCATCCTACGAGCAGTACTTC.

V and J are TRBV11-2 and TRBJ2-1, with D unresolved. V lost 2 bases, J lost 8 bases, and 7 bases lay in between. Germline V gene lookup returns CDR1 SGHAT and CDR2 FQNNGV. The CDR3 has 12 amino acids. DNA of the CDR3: TGTGCCAGCAGCTTATTGAATTATGAGCAGTTCTTC. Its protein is CASSLLNYEQFF.

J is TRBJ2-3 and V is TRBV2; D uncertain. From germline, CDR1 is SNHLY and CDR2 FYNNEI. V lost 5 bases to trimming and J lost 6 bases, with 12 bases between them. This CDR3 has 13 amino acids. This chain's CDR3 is CASSILFDDTQYF. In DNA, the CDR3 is TGTGCCAGCAGTATACTCTTTGACGATACGCAGTATTTT.

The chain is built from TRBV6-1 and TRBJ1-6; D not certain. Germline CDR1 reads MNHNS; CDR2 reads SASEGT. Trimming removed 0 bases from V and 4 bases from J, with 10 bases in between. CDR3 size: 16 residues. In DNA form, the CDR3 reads TGTGCCAGCAGTGAAGCTACGGGCCTGTATAATTCACCCCTCCACTTT. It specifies CASSEATGLYNSPLHF.

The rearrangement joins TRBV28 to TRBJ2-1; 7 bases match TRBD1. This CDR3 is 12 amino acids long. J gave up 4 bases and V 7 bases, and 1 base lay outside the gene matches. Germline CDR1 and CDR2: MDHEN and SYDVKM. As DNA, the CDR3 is TGTGCCAGCAACAGGGGATACAATGAGCAGTTCTTC. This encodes CASNRGYNEQFF. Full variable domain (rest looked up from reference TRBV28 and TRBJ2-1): DVKVTQSSRYLVKRTGEKVFLECVQDMDHENMFWYRQDPGLGLRLIYFSYDVKMKEKGDIPEGYSVSREKKERFSLILESASTNQTSMYLCASNRGYNEQFFGPGTRLTVL.

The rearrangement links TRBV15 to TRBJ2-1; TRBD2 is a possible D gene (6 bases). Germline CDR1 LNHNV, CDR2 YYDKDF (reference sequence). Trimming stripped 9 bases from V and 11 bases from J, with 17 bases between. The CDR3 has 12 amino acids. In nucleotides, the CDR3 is TGTGCCACTCGGGACTCGTCCATAAAGCAGTTCTTC. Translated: CATRDSSIKQFF. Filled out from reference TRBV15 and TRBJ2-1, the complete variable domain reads DAMVIQNPRYQVTQFGKPVTLSCSQTLNHNVMYWYQQKSSQAPKLLFHYYDKDFNNEADTPDNFQSRRPNTSFCFLDIRSPGLGDTAMYLCATRDSSIKQFFGPGTRLTVL.

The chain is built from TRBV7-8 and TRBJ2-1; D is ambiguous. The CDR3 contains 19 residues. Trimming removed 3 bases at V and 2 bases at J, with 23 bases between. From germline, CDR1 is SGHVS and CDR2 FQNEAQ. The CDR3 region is CASSFNPDESRGPYNEQFF. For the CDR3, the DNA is TGTGCCAGCAGCTTTAACCCGGACGAATCGAGAGGCCCCTACAATGAGCAGTTCTTC.

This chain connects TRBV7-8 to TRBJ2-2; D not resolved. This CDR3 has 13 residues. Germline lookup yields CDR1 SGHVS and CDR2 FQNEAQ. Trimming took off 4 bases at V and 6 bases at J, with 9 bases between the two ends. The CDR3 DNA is TGTGCCAGCAGCTCACAGTCGGCCGGGGAGCTGTTTTTT. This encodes CASSSQSAGELFF.

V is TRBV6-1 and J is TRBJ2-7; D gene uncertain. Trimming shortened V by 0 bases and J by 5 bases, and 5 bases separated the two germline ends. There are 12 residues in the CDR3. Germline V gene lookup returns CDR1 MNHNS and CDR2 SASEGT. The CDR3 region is CASSEAAHEQYV. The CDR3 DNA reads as TGTGCCAGCAGTGAAGCTGCCCACGAGCAGTACGTC.

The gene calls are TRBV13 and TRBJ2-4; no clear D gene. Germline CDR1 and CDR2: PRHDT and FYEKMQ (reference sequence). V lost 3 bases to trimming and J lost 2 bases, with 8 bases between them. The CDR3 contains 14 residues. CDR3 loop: CASSFRESKNIQYF. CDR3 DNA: TGTGCCAGCAGCTTCCGCGAGTCCAAAAACATTCAGTACTTC. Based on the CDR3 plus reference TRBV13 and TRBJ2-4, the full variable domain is AAGVIQSPRHLIKEKRETATLKCYPIPRHDTVYWYQQGPGQDPQFLISFYEKMQSDKGSIPDRFSAQQFSDYHSELNMSSLELGDSALYFCASSFRESKNIQYFGAGTRLSVL.

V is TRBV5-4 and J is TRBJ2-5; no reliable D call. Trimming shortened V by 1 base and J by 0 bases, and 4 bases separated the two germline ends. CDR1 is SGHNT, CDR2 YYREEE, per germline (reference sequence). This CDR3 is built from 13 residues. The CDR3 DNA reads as TGTGCCAGCAGCTTGCAATACCAAGAGACCCAGTACTTC. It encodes CASSLQYQETQYF. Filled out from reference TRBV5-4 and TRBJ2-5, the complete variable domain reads ETGVTQSPTHLIKTRGQQVTLRCSSQSGHNTVSWYQQALGQGPQFIFQYYREEENGRGNFPPRFSGLQFPNYSSELNVNALELDDSALYLCASSLQYQETQYFGPGTRLLVL.